This TCR beta chain was recorded in a study of blood T cell repertoires in COVID-19. For the study at large: The United States, Italy and Spain supplied acute and convalescent COVID-19 samples.

Profiling relied on immunoSEQ multiplex PCR, and the TCRdb table lists in-frame clones only, not all of them. The repertoire consists of about 170,000 clones, with 70% to 85% occurring once and the leading ten covering over 9.5%. Recruitment covered 25 or so US areas and drew participants whose ages spanned about 18 to 100 years. Cohorts were based on clinical histories the participants reported. Two consecutive negative NP/OP PCR tests, clearance, or resolved symptoms defined Cohort 3 recovery. Germline loops: CDR1 LNHDA, CDR2 SQIVND (reference sequence). Trimming removed 7 bases from V and 12 bases from J; junction bases left unmatched: 13. The CDR3 has 13 amino acids.

The chain joins TRBV19 to TRBJ1-1; 8 nucleotides align to TRBD1. The TCR comes from a man in his fifties or sixties who had recovered from COVID-19. The sample was PBMCs or T cells enriched from blood (not recorded which). DNA for the CDR3: TGTGCCAGTAATGACAGGGGTGGGGTAGGAACTTTCTTT. Encoded protein: CASNDRGGVGTFF.